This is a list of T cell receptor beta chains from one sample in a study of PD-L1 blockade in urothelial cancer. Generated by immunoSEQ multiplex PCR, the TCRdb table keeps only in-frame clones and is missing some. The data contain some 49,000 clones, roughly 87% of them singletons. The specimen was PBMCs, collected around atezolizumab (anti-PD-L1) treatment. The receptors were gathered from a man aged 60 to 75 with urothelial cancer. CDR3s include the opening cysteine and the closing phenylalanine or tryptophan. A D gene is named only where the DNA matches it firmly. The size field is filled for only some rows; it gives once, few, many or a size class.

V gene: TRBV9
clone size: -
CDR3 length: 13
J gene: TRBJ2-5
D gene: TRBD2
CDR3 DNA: TGTGCCAGCAGCACGACTAGCGTTGAGACCCAGTACTTC
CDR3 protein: CASSTTSVETQYF

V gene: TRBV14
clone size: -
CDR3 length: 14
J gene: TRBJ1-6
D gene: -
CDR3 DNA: TGTGCCAGCAGCCATCAGGGTATAGATTCACCCCTCCACTTT
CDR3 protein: CASSHQGIDSPLHF

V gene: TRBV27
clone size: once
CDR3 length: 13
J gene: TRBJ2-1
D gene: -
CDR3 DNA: TGTGCCAGCAGTTTATATCGAGGGAATGAGCAGTTCTTC
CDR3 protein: CASSLYRGNEQFF

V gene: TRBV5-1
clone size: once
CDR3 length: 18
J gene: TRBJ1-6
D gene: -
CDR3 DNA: TGCGCCAGCAGCTTGGATTCTGGGATTACAGGGAGGGTTTCACCCCTCCACTTT
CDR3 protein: CASSLDSGITGRVSPLHF

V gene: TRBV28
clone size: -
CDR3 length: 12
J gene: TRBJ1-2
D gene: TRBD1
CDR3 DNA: TGTGCCAGCAGTTTCCGGGACAGGGGGTTTACCTTC
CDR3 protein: CASSFRDRGFTF

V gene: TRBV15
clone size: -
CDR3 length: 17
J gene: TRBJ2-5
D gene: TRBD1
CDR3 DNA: TGTGCCACCAGCAGAGGACGGGGACAGGGGGCCCAAGAGACCCAGTACTTC
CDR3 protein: CATSRGRGQGAQETQYF

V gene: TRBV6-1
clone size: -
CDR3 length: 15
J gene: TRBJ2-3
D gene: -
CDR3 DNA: TGTGCCAGCAGTGTACAGGTCGGTAACACAGATACGCAGTATTTT
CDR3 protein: CASSVQVGNTDTQYF

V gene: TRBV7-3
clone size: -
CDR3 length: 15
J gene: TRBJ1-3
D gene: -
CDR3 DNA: TGTGCCAGCAGCCCAGGTTGGGGGGCTGGAAACACCATATATTTT
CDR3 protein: CASSPGWGAGNTIYF

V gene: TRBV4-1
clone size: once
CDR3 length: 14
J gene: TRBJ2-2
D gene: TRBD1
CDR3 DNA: TGCGCCAGCACAGGGACAGGGTACACCGGGGAGCTGTTTTTT
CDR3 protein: CASTGTGYTGELFF

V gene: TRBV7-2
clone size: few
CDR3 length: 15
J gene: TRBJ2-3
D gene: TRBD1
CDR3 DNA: TGTGCCAGCACCCTACAGGGGGCTGGCACAGATACGCAGTATTTT
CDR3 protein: CASTLQGAGTDTQYF

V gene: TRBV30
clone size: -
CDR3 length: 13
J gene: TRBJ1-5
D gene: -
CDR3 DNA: TGTGCCTGGAGTATAACAGGGAATCAGCCCCAGCATTTT
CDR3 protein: CAWSITGNQPQHF

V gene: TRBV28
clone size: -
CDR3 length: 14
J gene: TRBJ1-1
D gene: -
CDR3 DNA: TGTGCCAGCAGCCTACAGGATTTTAACACTGAAGCTTTCTTT
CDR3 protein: CASSLQDFNTEAFF

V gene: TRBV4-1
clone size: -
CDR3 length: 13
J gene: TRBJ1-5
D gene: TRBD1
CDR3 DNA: TGCGCCAGCAGCCTAACAGGGGGTCAGCCCCAGCATTTT
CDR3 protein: CASSLTGGQPQHF

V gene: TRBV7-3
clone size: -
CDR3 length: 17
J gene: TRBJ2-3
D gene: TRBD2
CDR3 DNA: TGTGCCAGCAGCTTATTAGGCGGACTAGCGGGAGCAGATACGCAGTATTTT
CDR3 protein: CASSLLGGLAGADTQYF

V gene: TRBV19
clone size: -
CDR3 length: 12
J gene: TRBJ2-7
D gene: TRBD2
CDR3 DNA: TGTGCCAGTAGTCCCAGGGAGGGCGAGCAGTACTTC
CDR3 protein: CASSPREGEQYF

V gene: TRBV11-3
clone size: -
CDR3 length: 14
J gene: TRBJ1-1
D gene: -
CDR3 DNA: TGTGCCAGCAGCTTACAGGGCCCGAACACTGAAGCTTTCTTT
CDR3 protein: CASSLQGPNTEAFF

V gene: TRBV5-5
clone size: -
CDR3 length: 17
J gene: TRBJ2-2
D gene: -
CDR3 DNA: TGTGCCAGCAGCTTGGTTCTATTGGGGGCGGACACCGGGGAGCTGTTTTTT
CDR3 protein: CASSLVLLGADTGELFF

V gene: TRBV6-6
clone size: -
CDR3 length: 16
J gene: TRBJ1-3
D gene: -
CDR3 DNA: TGTGCCAGCAGTTACCCTCTCGGGGGATCTGGAAACACCATATATTTT
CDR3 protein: CASSYPLGGSGNTIYF

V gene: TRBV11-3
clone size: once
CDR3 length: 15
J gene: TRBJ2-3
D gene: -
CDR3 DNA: TGTGCCAGCAGCTTAGGGGCAGGGTGGACAGATACGCAGTATTTT
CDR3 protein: CASSLGAGWTDTQYF

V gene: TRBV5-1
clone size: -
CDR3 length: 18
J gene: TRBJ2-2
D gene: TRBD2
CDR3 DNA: TGCGCCAGCAGCTTGAGACCGGACGGACTAGGCATAAACGGGGAGCTGTTTTTT
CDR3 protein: CASSLRPDGLGINGELFF

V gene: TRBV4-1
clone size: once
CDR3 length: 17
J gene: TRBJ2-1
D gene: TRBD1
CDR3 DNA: TGCGCCAGCAGCCGAACCAGGGACAGGGGGCTTGGTGGCGAGCAGTTCTTC
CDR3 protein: CASSRTRDRGLGGEQFF

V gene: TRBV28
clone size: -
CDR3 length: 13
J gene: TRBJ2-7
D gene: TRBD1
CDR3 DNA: TGTGCCAGCAGTTTTGGGGACAGTTACGAGCAGTACTTC
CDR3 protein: CASSFGDSYEQYF

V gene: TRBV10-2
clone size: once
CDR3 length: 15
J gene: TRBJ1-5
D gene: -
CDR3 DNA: TGCGCCAGCAGTGATTGGCGGATCCCCAATCAGCCCCAGCATTTT
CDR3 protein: CASSDWRIPNQPQHF

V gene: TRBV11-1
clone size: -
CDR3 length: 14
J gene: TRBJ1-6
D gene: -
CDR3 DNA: TGTGCCAGCAGCTTAACAGGGTATAAATCACCCCTCCACTTT
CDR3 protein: CASSLTGYKSPLHF

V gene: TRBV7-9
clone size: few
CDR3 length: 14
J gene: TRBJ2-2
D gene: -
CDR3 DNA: TGTGCCAGCAGCTTAGGTCAGGCATCCGGGGAGCTGTTTTTT
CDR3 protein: CASSLGQASGELFF

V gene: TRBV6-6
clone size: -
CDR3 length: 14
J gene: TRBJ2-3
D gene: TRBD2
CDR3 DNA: TGTGCCAGCATAGAAGCGGGAAGCACAGATACGCAGTATTTT
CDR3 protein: CASIEAGSTDTQYF

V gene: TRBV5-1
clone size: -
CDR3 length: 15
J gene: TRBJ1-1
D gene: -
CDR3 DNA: TGCGCCAGCAGCTTGGTCGGGGAGGGGAACACTGAAGCTTTCTTT
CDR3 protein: CASSLVGEGNTEAFF

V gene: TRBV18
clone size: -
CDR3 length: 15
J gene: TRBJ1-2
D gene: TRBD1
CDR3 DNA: TGTGCCAGCTCACCACCGGACAGGGATTACTATGGCTACACCTTC
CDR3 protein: CASSPPDRDYYGYTF

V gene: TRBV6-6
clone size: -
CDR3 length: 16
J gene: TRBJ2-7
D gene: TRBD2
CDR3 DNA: TGTGCCAGCAGTCTCCGAGGGACTAGCGGGCGCTACGAGCAGTACTTC
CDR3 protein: CASSLRGTSGRYEQYF

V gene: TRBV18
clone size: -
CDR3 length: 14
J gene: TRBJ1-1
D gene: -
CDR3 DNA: TGTGCCAGCTCACCAAACAGGAGGGACACTGAAGCTTTCTTT
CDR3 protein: CASSPNRRDTEAFF

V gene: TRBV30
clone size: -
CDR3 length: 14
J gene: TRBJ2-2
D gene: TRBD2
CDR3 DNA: TGTGCCTCTCCTCTAGCGGGGGGCACCGGGGAGCTGTTTTTT
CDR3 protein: CASPLAGGTGELFF

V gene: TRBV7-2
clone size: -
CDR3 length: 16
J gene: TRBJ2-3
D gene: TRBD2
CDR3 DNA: TGTGCCAGCAGCTTTACCCTAGCGGGGGCCCAAGATACGCAGTATTTT
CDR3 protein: CASSFTLAGAQDTQYF

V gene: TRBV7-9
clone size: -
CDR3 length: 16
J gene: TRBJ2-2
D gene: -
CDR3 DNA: TGTGCCAGCAGCTCGGAGGAGATATGGGACACCGGGGAGCTGTTTTTT
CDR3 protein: CASSSEEIWDTGELFF

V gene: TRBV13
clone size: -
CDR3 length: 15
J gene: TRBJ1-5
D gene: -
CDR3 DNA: TGTGCCAGCAGCTTAGGGGGGCCCAGCAATCAGCCCCAGCATTTT
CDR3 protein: CASSLGGPSNQPQHF

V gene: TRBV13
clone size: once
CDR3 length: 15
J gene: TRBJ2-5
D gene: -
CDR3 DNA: TGTGCCAGCAGCTTAGGCCAGGGCAGGCGGGAGACCCAGTACTTC
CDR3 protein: CASSLGQGRRETQYF

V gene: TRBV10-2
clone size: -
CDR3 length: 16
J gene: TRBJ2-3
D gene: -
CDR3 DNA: TGCGCCAGCAGTGAGTCCTGGGGACACTACACAGATACGCAGTATTTT
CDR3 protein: CASSESWGHYTDTQYF

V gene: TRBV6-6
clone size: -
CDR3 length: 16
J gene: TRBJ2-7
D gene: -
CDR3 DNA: TGTGCCAGCAGTTACCCTACTAGCCGTCGGTTCTACGAGCAGTACTTC
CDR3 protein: CASSYPTSRRFYEQYF

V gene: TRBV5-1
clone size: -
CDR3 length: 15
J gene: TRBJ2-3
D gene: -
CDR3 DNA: TGCGCCAGCAGCGCCCGCGGGGATGGCACAGATACGCAGTATTTT
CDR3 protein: CASSARGDGTDTQYF

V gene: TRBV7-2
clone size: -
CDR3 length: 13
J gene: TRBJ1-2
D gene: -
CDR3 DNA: TGTGCCAGCAGTCCACAGGCTAACTATGGCTACACCTTC
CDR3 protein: CASSPQANYGYTF

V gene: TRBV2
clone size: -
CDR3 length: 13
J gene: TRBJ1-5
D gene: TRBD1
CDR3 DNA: TGTGCCAGCAGGGACAGGGGCGCGCAGCCCCAGCATTTT
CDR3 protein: CASRDRGAQPQHF

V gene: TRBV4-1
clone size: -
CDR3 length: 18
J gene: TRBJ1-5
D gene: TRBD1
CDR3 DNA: TGCGCCAGCAGCCAAGGTCCAGGACAGGGGGCAAGCAATCAGCCCCAGCATTTT
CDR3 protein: CASSQGPGQGASNQPQHF

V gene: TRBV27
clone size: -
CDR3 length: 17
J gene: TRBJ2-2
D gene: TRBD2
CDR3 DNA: TGTGCCAGCAGTTTAGTGGACCCAGCGGGGTACACCGGGGAGCTGTTTTTT
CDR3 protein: CASSLVDPAGYTGELFF

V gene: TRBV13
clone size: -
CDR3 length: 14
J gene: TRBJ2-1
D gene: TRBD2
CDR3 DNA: TGTGCCAGCAGCTCCCGGGACTACCACAATGAGCAGTTCTTC
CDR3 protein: CASSSRDYHNEQFF